One sample yielded the 5 T cell receptor beta chains listed below, sequenced in a study of OX40 agonist ivuxolimab in advanced cancers. Here immunoSEQ multiplex PCR was the method, and the copy in TCRdb shows in-frame clones only, minus some. The sample lists around 41,000 clones, around 81% occurring once. The material was CD4+ or CD8+ T cells sorted from blood, obtained in a trial of the OX40 agonist ivuxolimab. The receptor set was obtained from an adult with an advanced solid tumor such as melanoma, head and neck, liver or kidney cancer.

This sequence joins TRBV29-1 and TRBJ1-2; perhaps TRBD1 as D (5 bases). Per germline, CDR1 SQVTM and CDR2 ANQGSEA. V gave up 4 bases and J gave up 7 bases, with 16 bases separating them. The CDR3 has 13 amino acids. The CDR3 protein is CSVAREVPPGYTF. The CDR3 bases are TGCAGCGTTGCCAGGGAGGTCCCACCTGGCTACACCTTC.

The V call is TRBV29-1, the J call TRBJ2-2, with 11 bases fitting TRBD2. Losses at the gene ends were 8 bases for V and 8 bases for J; bases not matched to a gene: 7. Germline CDR1 and CDR2: SQVTM and ANQGSEA. The CDR3 extends over 13 amino acids. The CDR3: CSPGVAGGGELFF. The CDR3 bases are TGCAGCCCCGGGGTAGCGGGAGGGGGGGAGCTGTTTTTT.

The chain carries TRBV5-5 and TRBJ2-7; TRBD1 is a possible D gene (6 bases). Trimming removed 3 bases from V and 2 bases from J, with 15 bases in between. The CDR3 runs to 15 residues. Per germline, CDR1 SGHKS and CDR2 YYEKEE (reference sequence). CDR3 coding DNA: TGTGCCAGCAGCTCCACAGTGAGACAGGCCTACGAGCAGTACTTC. This translates into CASSSTVRQAYEQYF.

This rearrangement joins TRBV25-1 to TRBJ2-1; 7 bases match TRBD1. With V trimmed by 7 bases and J by 4 bases, 4 bases remained unmatched. The CDR3 length is 13 residues. Per germline, CDR1 MGHDK and CDR2 SYGVNS. This chain's CDR3 is CASTTGQYNEQFF. The DNA for the CDR3 is TGTGCCAGCACCACGGGACAGTACAATGAGCAGTTCTTC.

CDR3 amino acids: CASSQDGEAEKLFF. DNA for the CDR3: TGTGCCAGCAGCCAAGACGGGGAAGCCGAAAAACTGTTTTTT. The genes are TRBV4-2 and TRBJ1-4; no clear D gene. Between the trimmed V and J ends, which lost 0 bases and 8 bases, there was a span of 10 bases. The CDR3 covers 14 residues. The germline V gene encodes CDR1 LGHNA and CDR2 YNFKEQ.